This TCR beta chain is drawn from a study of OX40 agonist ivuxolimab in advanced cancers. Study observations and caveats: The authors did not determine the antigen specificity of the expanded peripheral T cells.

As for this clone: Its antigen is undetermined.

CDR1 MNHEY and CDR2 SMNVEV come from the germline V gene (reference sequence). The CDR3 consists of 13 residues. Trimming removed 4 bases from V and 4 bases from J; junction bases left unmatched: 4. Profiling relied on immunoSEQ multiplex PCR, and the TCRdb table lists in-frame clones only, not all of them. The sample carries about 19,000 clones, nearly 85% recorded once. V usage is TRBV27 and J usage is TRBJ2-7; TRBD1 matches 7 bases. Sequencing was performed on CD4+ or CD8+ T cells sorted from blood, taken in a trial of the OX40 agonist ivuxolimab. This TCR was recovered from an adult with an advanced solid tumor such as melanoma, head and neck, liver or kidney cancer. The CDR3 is CASSSGTEYEQYF. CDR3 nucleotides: TGTGCCAGCAGTTCCGGGACAGAATACGAGCAGTACTTC.